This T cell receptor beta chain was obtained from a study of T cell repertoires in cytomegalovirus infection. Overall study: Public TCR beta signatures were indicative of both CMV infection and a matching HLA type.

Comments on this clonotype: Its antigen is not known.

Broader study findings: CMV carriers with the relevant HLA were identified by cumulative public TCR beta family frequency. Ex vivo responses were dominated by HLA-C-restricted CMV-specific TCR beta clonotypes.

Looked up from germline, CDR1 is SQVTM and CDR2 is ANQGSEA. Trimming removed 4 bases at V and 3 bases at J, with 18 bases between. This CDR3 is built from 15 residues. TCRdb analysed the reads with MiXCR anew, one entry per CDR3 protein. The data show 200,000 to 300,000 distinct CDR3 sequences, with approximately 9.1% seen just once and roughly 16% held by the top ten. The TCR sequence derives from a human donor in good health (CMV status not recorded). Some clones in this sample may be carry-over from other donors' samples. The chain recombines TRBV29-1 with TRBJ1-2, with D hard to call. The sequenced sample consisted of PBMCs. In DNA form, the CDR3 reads TGCAGCGTTGGTGGAGGGCCGGGGTCCGACTATGGCTACACCTTC. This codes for CSVGGGPGSDYGYTF.